This T cell receptor beta chain was sequenced for a study of blood T cells in healthy people across ages. Primed by a sample-barcoded 5' primer and a J-beta primer mix, a second PCR proceeded for roughly 6 to 12 cycles. TCRdb analysed the 5' RACE reads with MiXCR anew, one entry per CDR3 protein. The repertoire includes some 790,000 distinct CDR3 sequences, less than 35% of them detected once, and 17% sits in the top ten. Specimen: blood. The source is a woman of 80 years or more in good health.

The CDR3 region is CASSSTSAIQFF. CDR3 DNA sequence: TGTGCCAGCAGTTCAACTAGCGCAATACAGTTCTTC. The chain links TRBV12-3 or TRBV12-4 to TRBJ2-1; TRBD2 aligns across 7 bases. The CDR3 covers 12 residues. Trimming cost V 4 bases and J 13 bases; bases outside gene matches: 7.